Listed here are 2 T cell receptor beta chains from one sample, sequenced in a study of blood T cell repertoires in COVID-19. The method was immunoSEQ multiplex PCR; TCRdb's version includes in-frame clones alone and lacks a portion of them. The sample holds 140,000 to 150,000 clones, roughly 84% seen once. Sequencing input: PBMCs or T cells enriched from blood (not recorded which). Receptors were obtained from a woman aged 50 to 65 who had been exposed to COVID-19.

The chain joins TRBV19 to TRBJ2-5; TRBD1 is a possible D gene (5 bases). The CDR3 is made up of 13 amino acids. Germline V gene sequence: CDR1 LNHDA, CDR2 SQIVND (reference sequence). V was pared by 1 base and J by 5 bases, with 8 bases between. Written as DNA, the CDR3 is TGTGCCAGTAGTATAGTCAAGGGGGAGACCCAGTACTTC. It translates to CASSIVKGETQYF.

The CDR3, as DNA: TGTGCCAGCAGCAACCTGAACAGGGCACGGACTGAAGCTTTCTTT. This encodes CASSNLNRARTEAFF. This chain joins TRBV7-9 and TRBJ1-1, with D possibly TRBD1 on 6 matching bases. The CDR3 is 15 residues long. Trimming removed 5 bases at V and 5 bases at J, with 18 bases between. The germline gives CDR1 SEHNR, CDR2 FQNEAQ (reference sequence).